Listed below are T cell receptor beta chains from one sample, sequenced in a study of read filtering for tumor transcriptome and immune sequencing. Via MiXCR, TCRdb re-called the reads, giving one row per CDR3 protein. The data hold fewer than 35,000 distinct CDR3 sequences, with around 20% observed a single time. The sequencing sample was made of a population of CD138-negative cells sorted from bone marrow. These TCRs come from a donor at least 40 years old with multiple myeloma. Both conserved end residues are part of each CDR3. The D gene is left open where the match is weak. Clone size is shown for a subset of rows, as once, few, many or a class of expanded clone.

cdr3_nt: TGTGCCAGCAGCCTCGGAAACTACGAGCAGTACTTC
cdr3_aa: CASSLGNYEQYF
clone_size: many
v_call: TRBV5-4
j_call: TRBJ2-7
d_call: -

cdr3_nt: TGTGCCAGCAGCGTGGGCGGGGGGCTCAATGAGCAGTTCTTC
cdr3_aa: CASSVGGGLNEQFF
clone_size: many
v_call: TRBV9
j_call: TRBJ2-1
d_call: TRBD2

cdr3_nt: TGTGCCACCAGCAGAGACCTTAGCGGGAGGGCCAGAGAGACCCAGTACTTC
cdr3_aa: CATSRDLSGRARETQYF
clone_size: many
v_call: TRBV15
j_call: TRBJ2-5
d_call: TRBD2

cdr3_nt: TGTGCCACCAGTGTCCACGAGCAGTACTTC
cdr3_aa: CATSVHEQYF
clone_size: many
v_call: TRBV24-1
j_call: TRBJ2-7
d_call: -

cdr3_nt: TGTGCCAGCAGTTTATCCGCCTCGGGCAATCAGCCCCAGCATTTT
cdr3_aa: CASSLSASGNQPQHF
clone_size: few
v_call: TRBV27
j_call: TRBJ1-5
d_call: -

cdr3_nt: TGTGCCAGCAGCGAAATGAACACTGAAGCTTTCTTT
cdr3_aa: CASSEMNTEAFF
clone_size: medium-sized
v_call: TRBV5-4
j_call: TRBJ1-1
d_call: -

cdr3_nt: TGTGCCAGCAGTGAACCCCACAGAAAGGATCAGCCCCAGCATTTT
cdr3_aa: CASSEPHRKDQPQHF
clone_size: many
v_call: TRBV6-1
j_call: TRBJ1-5
d_call: -

cdr3_nt: TGCGCCAGCAGCACCTACGGCACTGAAGCTTTCTTT
cdr3_aa: CASSTYGTEAFF
clone_size: many
v_call: TRBV5-1
j_call: TRBJ1-1
d_call: -

cdr3_nt: TGTGCCAGCAGCTTCGAGGAGTTGAACGAGCAGTACTTC
cdr3_aa: CASSFEELNEQYF
clone_size: few
v_call: TRBV5-5
j_call: TRBJ2-7
d_call: -

cdr3_nt: TGTGCCAGCAGTACCTACTCGACTAGCGGAAATGAGCAGTTCTTC
cdr3_aa: CASSTYSTSGNEQFF
clone_size: many
v_call: TRBV28
j_call: TRBJ2-1
d_call: TRBD2

cdr3_nt: TGTGCCAGCAGTAAGCTAGCGGAACCGGGGACCCAGTACTTC
cdr3_aa: CASSKLAEPGTQYF
clone_size: many
v_call: TRBV6-1
j_call: TRBJ2-5
d_call: TRBD2

cdr3_nt: TGCAGTGCTAGAGATTTCCTAGCGGGAGCCACCTACGAGCAGTACTTC
cdr3_aa: CSARDFLAGATYEQYF
clone_size: many
v_call: TRBV20-1
j_call: TRBJ2-7
d_call: TRBD2

cdr3_nt: TGTGCCATCGCACAGGGCGGTCAGCCCCAGCATTTT
cdr3_aa: CAIAQGGQPQHF
clone_size: few
v_call: TRBV10-3
j_call: TRBJ1-5
d_call: -

cdr3_nt: TGTGCCAGCAGGTCGGGACTAGCGGGAGAGACCCAGTACTTC
cdr3_aa: CASRSGLAGETQYF
clone_size: few
v_call: TRBV5-4
j_call: TRBJ2-5
d_call: TRBD2

cdr3_nt: TGTGCCAGCAGCTTCGCCCTCCCCGGCCCGCAGTTCTTC
cdr3_aa: CASSFALPGPQFF
clone_size: many
v_call: TRBV13
j_call: TRBJ2-1
d_call: -

cdr3_nt: TGCAGTGCAGCCGGACAGGGGGCTAACAATGAGCAGTTCTTC
cdr3_aa: CSAAGQGANNEQFF
clone_size: many
v_call: TRBV20-1
j_call: TRBJ2-1
d_call: TRBD1

cdr3_nt: TGCGCCAGCAGAGCCGGGACGTGGGGAGAGACCCAGTACTTC
cdr3_aa: CASRAGTWGETQYF
clone_size: many
v_call: TRBV5-1
j_call: TRBJ2-5
d_call: -

cdr3_nt: TGCGCCAGCAGCCACGGGACTCTCTCCTACAATGAGCAGTTCTTC
cdr3_aa: CASSHGTLSYNEQFF
clone_size: medium-sized
v_call: TRBV5-1
j_call: TRBJ2-1
d_call: -

cdr3_nt: TGTGCCAGCAGCGGGCGGGGCCAAGAGACCCAGTACTTC
cdr3_aa: CASSGRGQETQYF
clone_size: many
v_call: TRBV4-2
j_call: TRBJ2-5
d_call: -

cdr3_nt: TGCAGTGCTAGAGAAAGAACCGCCTCAGGGGGTATACACGAGCAGTACTTC
cdr3_aa: CSARERTASGGIHEQYF
clone_size: many
v_call: TRBV20-1
j_call: TRBJ2-7
d_call: TRBD1

cdr3_nt: TGTGCCAGCAGCCAAGAGTTGGGCACTGAAGCTTTCTTT
cdr3_aa: CASSQELGTEAFF
clone_size: many
v_call: TRBV3-1
j_call: TRBJ1-1
d_call: -

cdr3_nt: TGCGCCAGCCGGGGAGGGGCGGCAGAGACCCAGTACTTC
cdr3_aa: CASRGGAAETQYF
clone_size: many
v_call: TRBV5-1
j_call: TRBJ2-5
d_call: TRBD2

cdr3_nt: TGTGCCAGCCTAGACGCGGGAGAGCGTCTCTACGAGCAGTACTTC
cdr3_aa: CASLDAGERLYEQYF
clone_size: many
v_call: TRBV6-2/TRBV6-3
j_call: TRBJ2-7
d_call: TRBD2

cdr3_nt: TGTGCCAGTAGTACACGACTAGCAGGGGGCACAGATACGCAGTATTTT
cdr3_aa: CASSTRLAGGTDTQYF
clone_size: -
v_call: TRBV19
j_call: TRBJ2-3
d_call: -

cdr3_nt: TGTGCCAGCAGTTTAGGATACGAGCAGTACTTC
cdr3_aa: CASSLGYEQYF
clone_size: -
v_call: TRBV28
j_call: TRBJ2-7
d_call: -

cdr3_nt: TGCGCCAGCAGCTTGGGGGCAGGGCCCCTCGTCGGTGAAAAACTGTTTTTT
cdr3_aa: CASSLGAGPLVGEKLFF
clone_size: medium-sized
v_call: TRBV5-1
j_call: TRBJ1-4
d_call: -

cdr3_nt: TGCAGTGCTAGAGAGGATCCTAGCGGGGGGGCAGAAGAGCAGTTCTTC
cdr3_aa: CSAREDPSGGAEEQFF
clone_size: many
v_call: TRBV20-1
j_call: TRBJ2-1
d_call: TRBD2

cdr3_nt: TGTGCCAATGCGGACACCGGGGAGCTGTTTTTT
cdr3_aa: CANADTGELFF
clone_size: -
v_call: TRBV19
j_call: TRBJ2-2
d_call: -

cdr3_nt: TGCGCCCGCAGCTCCCACAGGGGAAACGCCTACGAGCAGTACTTC
cdr3_aa: CARSSHRGNAYEQYF
clone_size: -
v_call: TRBV5-1
j_call: TRBJ2-7
d_call: TRBD1

cdr3_nt: TGCGCCAGCAGCTTGGCCGGAATCGATGAAGCTTTCTTT
cdr3_aa: CASSLAGIDEAFF
clone_size: many
v_call: TRBV5-1
j_call: TRBJ1-1
d_call: -

cdr3_nt: TGCAGTGCTAGAGATTGGGGGTACGGGAGCACCGGGGAGCTGTTTTTT
cdr3_aa: CSARDWGYGSTGELFF
clone_size: many
v_call: TRBV20-1
j_call: TRBJ2-2
d_call: -

cdr3_nt: TGTGCCAGCAGCAACAGGGGGCTTCATATAAACATTCAGTACTTC
cdr3_aa: CASSNRGLHINIQYF
clone_size: many
v_call: TRBV28
j_call: TRBJ2-4
d_call: TRBD1

cdr3_nt: TGTGCCAGCAGTTTAGTACTAGCGGGGGTCGAGCAGTACTTC
cdr3_aa: CASSLVLAGVEQYF
clone_size: many
v_call: TRBV12-3/TRBV12-4
j_call: TRBJ2-7
d_call: TRBD2

cdr3_nt: TGCAGCTTCTCGGGCGGGACGGTAGATACGCAGTATTTT
cdr3_aa: CSFSGGTVDTQYF
clone_size: -
v_call: TRBV20-1
j_call: TRBJ2-3
d_call: -

cdr3_nt: TGTGCCAGCAGCTTACAGGGGTTGCGCACAGATACGCAGTATTTT
cdr3_aa: CASSLQGLRTDTQYF
clone_size: many
v_call: TRBV3-1
j_call: TRBJ2-3
d_call: TRBD1

cdr3_nt: TGCGCCAGCAGCTTGGTACCCGGACAGATGTACCTGGATGAGCAGTTCTTC
cdr3_aa: CASSLVPGQMYLDEQFF
clone_size: once
v_call: TRBV5-1
j_call: TRBJ2-1
d_call: -

cdr3_nt: TGTGCCAGTTCGGCAGACGGGGATAATTCACCCCTCCACTTT
cdr3_aa: CASSADGDNSPLHF
clone_size: many
v_call: TRBV2
j_call: TRBJ1-6
d_call: -

cdr3_nt: TGTGCCAGCAGCCCAGAGGGTCAGGGTGTGCGGGACACTGAAGCTTTCTTT
cdr3_aa: CASSPEGQGVRDTEAFF
clone_size: many
v_call: TRBV7-8
j_call: TRBJ1-1
d_call: -

cdr3_nt: TGTGCCAGCAGCACCACAGGGAAGAACACTGAAGCTTTCTTT
cdr3_aa: CASSTTGKNTEAFF
clone_size: many
v_call: TRBV6-6
j_call: TRBJ1-1
d_call: -

cdr3_nt: TGTGCCAGCTCACCGGGACAGGGGGCACGTGAAGCTTTCTTT
cdr3_aa: CASSPGQGAREAFF
clone_size: many
v_call: TRBV18
j_call: TRBJ1-1
d_call: TRBD1

cdr3_nt: TGTGCCAGCACGAACGGGGATCCTGCAACTAATGAAAAACTGTTTTTT
cdr3_aa: CASTNGDPATNEKLFF
clone_size: many
v_call: TRBV7-9
j_call: TRBJ1-4
d_call: -

cdr3_nt: TGCAGCGTTGATCAAGAGATAGCAGTTGAGCAGTTCTTC
cdr3_aa: CSVDQEIAVEQFF
clone_size: many
v_call: TRBV29-1
j_call: TRBJ2-1
d_call: -